The 16 T cell receptor beta chains listed next were all sequenced from one sample in a study of cytomegalovirus exposure and HLA in healthy donors (dated by TCRdb to 2016 to 2017). Preparation of the library involved the immunoSEQ multiplex PCR assay. For the multiplex PCR, a mixture combining 60 forward primers for TCR Vbeta segments and 13 reverse primers for TCR Jbeta segments was used. TCRdb limited this immuneACCESS table to in-frame rearrangements with V and J called. A share of clones is missing; checked studies link under half to unresolved V genes, and the rest is unexplained. The sample records 150,000 to 180,000 clones, about 80% of which are singletons. The top ten constitute 4% of the sample. Sequenced material: PBMCs. The receptors here all came from a middle-aged woman in good health and CMV-seronegative.

The count of this clone is one. The chain links TRBV5-8 to TRBJ1-1; 7 bases are shared with TRBD1. The ends lost 0 bases at V and 3 bases at J; junction bases unmatched: 5. CDR1 and CDR2 from the germline V gene are SGHTS and YDEGEE. The CDR3 loop spans 15 amino acids. CDR3 bases: TGTGCCAGCAGCTTGGAAAGGGGGCGGGACACTGAAGCTTTCTTT. This encodes CASSLERGRDTEAFF. The variable domain in full, with the rest retrieved from reference TRBV5-8 and TRBJ1-1, is EAGVTQSPTHLIKTRGQQATLRCSPISGHTSVYWYQQALGLGLQFLLWYDEGEERNRGNFPPRFSGRQFPNYSSELNVNALELEDSALYLCASSLERGRDTEAFFGQGTRLTVV.

The rearrangement joins TRBV4-1 to TRBJ1-3, with D unclear. This CDR3 has 14 residues. Germline V CDR1 and CDR2: MGHRA, YSYEKL. V was pared by 1 base and J by 7 bases, with 11 bases between. The CDR3 DNA follows: TGCGCCAGCAGCCAAGTGGCAGGAGGGAACACCATATATTTT. This sequence encodes CASSQVAGGNTIYF.

The rearrangement joins TRBV6-5 to TRBJ1-2, with 9 bases identical to TRBD1. V was clipped by 6 bases and J by 5 bases; unmatched bases: 10. The V gene's germline CDR1 is MNHEY and CDR2 SVGAGI. The CDR3 is 15 residues long. The CDR3 sequence: CASRGTGQSLYGYTF. The CDR3 nucleotides are TGTGCCAGCAGGGGGACAGGGCAATCCCTGTATGGCTACACCTTC.

The chain employs TRBV4-2 and TRBJ1-4, with D possibly matching TRBD1 (6 bases). V was pared by 0 bases and J by 8 bases, with 7 bases between. Germline CDR1 and CDR2: LGHNA and YNFKEQ. The CDR3 runs to 13 residues. The CDR3 DNA reads TGTGCCAGCAGCCAAGATAGGGGGGAAAAACTGTTTTTT. It is translated as CASSQDRGEKLFF.

V usage is TRBV7-9 and J usage is TRBJ1-1, with 9 bases aligning to TRBD1. Trimming took 1 base from V and 0 from J; bases not matched to a gene: 3. CDR1 and CDR2 (germline): SEHNR, FQNEAQ (reference sequence). CDR3 length equals 16 residues. The CDR3 spells CASSLGTGAMNTEAFF. The CDR3 DNA follows: TGTGCCAGCAGCTTAGGGACAGGGGCCATGAACACTGAAGCTTTCTTT.

V and J are TRBV4-1 and TRBJ2-5, with TRBD1 identical over 7 bases. Germline values: CDR1 MGHRA, CDR2 YSYEKL. The J segment lost 5 bases and the V segment lost 4 bases, leaving 7 bases of the junction unmatched. The CDR3 totals 14 residues. CDR3 in DNA: TGCGCCAGCAGCCTTTTCGACAGGGCGGAGACCCAGTACTTC. This translates into CASSLFDRAETQYF.

The chain has TRBV7-8 and TRBJ1-6, with 7 bases lining up with TRBD1. CDR3 length equals 14 residues. V lost 6 bases to trimming and J lost 10 bases; unmatched junction nucleotides: 9. Germline loops: CDR1 SGHVS, CDR2 FQNEAQ. CDR3 protein: CASRRTGDGSPLHF. CDR3 bases: TGTGCCAGCAGACGAACAGGGGACGGATCACCCCTCCACTTT.

This rearrangement joins TRBV4-1 to TRBJ1-1; D not certain. Germline CDR1 MGHRA, CDR2 YSYEKL. Trimming pared 2 bases from V and 8 bases from J, leaving 12 bases between. The CDR3 has 13 amino acids. CDR3 residues: CASSQSVSPEAFF. CDR3 coding DNA: TGCGCCAGCAGCCAATCGGTGAGTCCCGAAGCTTTCTTT.

This clone was detected only a few times. The chain joins TRBV5-6 to TRBJ1-1; D remains unclear. The CDR3 has 13 residues. Germline V gives CDR1 SGHDT, CDR2 YYEEEE. V lost 4 bases and J lost 10, with 17 bases in between. The CDR3 is CASSPQEVGSAFF. CDR3 nucleotide sequence: TGTGCCAGCAGCCCCCAGGAGGTGGGTTCAGCTTTCTTT. Combining the CDR3 with reference TRBV5-6 and TRBJ1-1 gives the whole variable domain DAGVTQSPTHLIKTRGQQVTLRCSPKSGHDTVSWYQQALGQGPQFIFQYYEEEERQRGNFPDRFSGHQFPNYSSELNVNALLLGDSALYLCASSPQEVGSAFFGQGTRLTVV.

This clone was seen more than once but under ten times. This chain connects TRBV5-8 to TRBJ2-7, with a weak D call TRBD2 (5 bases). This CDR3 has 12 amino acids. Germline V gene lookup returns CDR1 SGHTS and CDR2 YDEGEE. Trimming cost V 0 bases and J 11 bases, with 12 bases left between them. CDR3 sequence (DNA): TGTGCCAGCAGCTTGGCGCGGGCGAAGGAGTACGTC. Translating gives CASSLARAKEYV.

The chain employs TRBV19 and TRBJ1-3, with TRBD1 matching 7 bases. J gave up 4 bases and V 11 bases, and 11 bases lay outside the gene matches. Germline loops: CDR1 LNHDA, CDR2 SQIVND (reference sequence). The CDR3 has 14 residues. CDR3 amino acids: CASRSRGLGNTIYF. The CDR3 nucleotides read TGTGCCTCAAGGTCAAGGGGGCTCGGAAACACCATATATTTT.

The chain combines TRBV29-1 with TRBJ1-3, with D unclear. This CDR3 region has 14 residues. Germline V gives CDR1 SQVTM, CDR2 ANQGSEA. V was cut by 4 bases and J by 4 bases, with 14 bases left in between. CDR3 coding DNA: TGCAGCGTTGTAGTTGGAGGGTCGGGAAACACCATATATTTT. Its protein product is CSVVVGGSGNTIYF.

The gene calls are TRBV28 and TRBJ1-1; D is ambiguous. V lost 3 bases and J 3 bases, leaving 20 bases between the germline ends. This CDR3 is 17 amino acids long. The germline V gene encodes CDR1 MDHEN and CDR2 SYDVKM. For the CDR3, the DNA is TGTGCCAGCAGTTTGGGATGGGGAGGGAAGAAAGACACTGAAGCTTTCTTT. As protein: CASSLGWGGKKDTEAFF.

The CDR3 here is CASSTTGYGYTF. The CDR3 nucleotides read TGTGCCAGCAGTACTACAGGGTACGGCTACACCTTC. The chain has TRBV27 and TRBJ1-2; D may be TRBD1 (6 bases). The CDR3 length is 12 residues. With 5 bases removed from V and 8 bases from J, the gap between germline ends came to 12 bases. Looked up from germline, CDR1 is MNHEY and CDR2 is SMNVEV (reference sequence).

V usage is TRBV19 and J usage is TRBJ2-3, with D hard to call. The CDR3 length is 15 residues. V was cut by 5 bases and J by 0 bases, with 12 bases left in between. Germline lookup yields CDR1 LNHDA and CDR2 SQIVND (reference sequence). In DNA form, the CDR3 reads TGTGCCAGTAGTTTGGGTCCGACTAGCACAGATACGCAGTATTTT. Translated: CASSLGPTSTDTQYF.

The chain has TRBV6-5 and TRBJ1-5; 9 positions match TRBD1. CDR1 is MNHEY and CDR2 is SVGAGI in the germline V gene. Trimming at V came to 8 bases and at J to 3 bases, leaving 5 bases not matched to a gene. The CDR3 sequence is 14 residues long. The CDR3 DNA sequence: TGTGCCAGCCGGACAGGGGCCTTCAATCAGCCCCAGCATTTT. Its protein product is CASRTGAFNQPQHF.